Each of the 25 T cell receptor beta chains below was sequenced from the same sample in a study of OX40 agonist ivuxolimab in advanced cancers. Profiled with immunoSEQ multiplex PCR; TCRdb holds only in-frame clones, not every one. Altogether tens of thousands of clones are present, roughly 90% being singletons, with the ten largest covering approximately 1.2%. Material: CD4+ or CD8+ T cells sorted from blood, obtained in a trial of the OX40 agonist ivuxolimab. These receptors all stem from an adult with an advanced solid tumor such as melanoma, head and neck, liver or kidney cancer.

The V and J genes are TRBV6-5 and TRBJ1-1, with no clear D. This CDR3 comprises 15 residues. Trimming took off 10 bases at V and 4 bases at J, with 22 bases between the two ends. Germline CDR1 MNHEY, CDR2 SVGAGI. CDR3 sequence (DNA): TGTGCCACACAAGAATACGGGGAGGTGAGCACTGAAGCTTTCTTT. Translating gives CATQEYGEVSTEAFF.

The sample holds one count of this clone. The rearrangement joins TRBV6-1 to TRBJ2-3; 7 bases are a match to TRBD2. Germline CDR1 MNHNS, CDR2 SASEGT. Trimming cost V 8 bases and J 5 bases; bases outside gene matches: 13. There are 15 residues in the CDR3. The CDR3 sequence is CASPKAGPSRDTQYF. The CDR3 bases are TGTGCCAGCCCCAAAGCGGGACCCTCGAGAGATACGCAGTATTTT.

Regarding this clone: At one end, the junction sequence differs from germline, possibly due to a read error. V usage is TRBV6-6 and J usage is TRBJ1-2; D unresolved. CDR3 size: 15 residues. Germline CDR1 and CDR2: MNHNY and SVGAGI (reference sequence). CDR3 protein: CAISAGLTGKNGYTF. The CDR3 nucleotides read TGTGCCATCAGTGCGGGCCTGACTGGGAAGAATGGCTACACCTTC.

The gene calls are TRBV7-2 and TRBJ2-7, with 11 bases that match TRBD2. The length of the CDR3 is 15 residues. Germline CDR1 and CDR2: SGHTA and FQGNSA. J gave up 3 bases and V 5 bases, and 6 bases lay outside the gene matches. The CDR3 reads CASSRTSGSLYEQYF. DNA for the CDR3: TGTGCCAGCAGCCGTACTAGCGGGAGTCTCTACGAGCAGTACTTC.

This clone was picked up one time. The chain uses TRBV5-1 and TRBJ2-3; possible D gene TRBD2, 5 bases. V lost 4 bases to trimming and J lost 6 bases, with 12 bases between them. Germline-derived CDR1 and CDR2 are SGHRS and YFSETQ. This CDR3 has 13 residues. This chain's CDR3 is CASSKEWRDTQYF. CDR3 in DNA: TGCGCCAGCAGCAAGGAATGGAGGGATACGCAGTATTTT. The whole variable domain, remainder taken from reference TRBV5-1 and TRBJ2-3, is KAGVTQTPRYLIKTRGQQVTLSCSPISGHRSVSWYQQTPGQGLQFLFEYFSETQRNKGNFPGRFSGRQFSNSRSEMNVSTLELGDSALYLCASSKEWRDTQYFGPGTRLTVL.

CDR3 nucleotides: TGTGCCAGCAGCGGCCGGGACAGGGTAACAGATACGCAGTATTTT. Protein product: CASSGRDRVTDTQYF. The rearrangement uses TRBV21-1 and TRBJ2-3; the table assigns TRBD1, which was not confirmed against the DNA. TRBV21-1 is assigned pseudogene status. The CDR3 sequence is 15 residues long.

The rearrangement links TRBV30 to TRBJ1-4; 9 bases match TRBD1. The germline V gene has CDR1 GTSNPN and CDR2 SVGIG (reference sequence). V was pared by 2 bases and J by 8 bases, with 3 bases of the junction left unmatched. CDR3 length equals 13 residues. CDR3 sequence: CAWSLGQGEKLFF. The CDR3 nucleotides read TGTGCCTGGAGTTTGGGACAGGGCGAAAAACTGTTTTTT.

The chain joins TRBV18 to TRBJ1-1; D not certain. Deletions cut 4 bases from V and 2 bases from J, with 11 bases between. Looked up from germline, CDR1 is KGHSH and CDR2 is LQKENI. The CDR3 sequence is 14 residues long. CDR3 sequence: CASSLTEVNTEAFF. CDR3 in DNA: TGTGCCAGCTCACTAACCGAGGTTAACACTGAAGCTTTCTTT. Using reference TRBV18 and TRBJ1-1 for the parts outside the CDR3, the full variable domain is NAGVMQNPRHLVRRRGQEARLRCSPMKGHSHVYWYRQLPEEGLKFMVYLQKENIIDESGMPKERFSAEFPKEGPSILRIQQVVRGDSAAYFCASSLTEVNTEAFFGQGTRLTVV.

V and J are TRBV11-1 and TRBJ1-4; 8 bases align to TRBD1. CDR1 SGHAT and CDR2 FQDESV come from the germline V gene (reference sequence). CDR3 length: 14 amino acids. J was trimmed by 15 bases and V by 5 bases; bases with no gene match: 14. The CDR3 reads CASSPGTGEPQMFF. The CDR3 bases are TGTGCCAGCAGCCCTGGGACAGGAGAACCCCAGATGTTTTTT.

The chain carries TRBV6-5 and TRBJ2-3; D is possibly TRBD2 (6 bases). V lost 2 bases and J lost 3, with 12 bases in between. Germline V lookup: CDR1 MNHEY, CDR2 SVGAGI. The CDR3 covers 15 residues. The CDR3 loop is CASSYRVSGTDTQYF. CDR3 sequence (DNA): TGTGCCAGCAGTTACCGGGTTAGCGGAACAGATACGCAGTATTTT.

The V call is TRBV9, the J call TRBJ1-3; D unclear. The CDR3 extends over 16 amino acids. Trimming left V 0 bases short and J 4 bases short, with 14 bases between. Germline CDR1 reads SGDLS; CDR2 reads YYNGEE. The CDR3 sequence: CASSVVPDSGGNTIYF. The CDR3 coding sequence is TGTGCCAGCAGCGTAGTCCCCGACTCGGGGGGAAACACCATATATTTT.

The rearrangement uses TRBV19 and TRBJ1-5; the match to TRBD1 covers 7 bases. CDR3 length: 15 residues. J lost 3 bases, V lost 7 bases, and 9 bases had no gene match. Germline loops: CDR1 LNHDA, CDR2 SQIVND (reference sequence). As DNA, the CDR3 is TGTGCCAGTACTAGGGGACAGCTCACCAATCAGCCCCAGCATTTT. Its translation is CASTRGQLTNQPQHF.

The gene calls are TRBV28 and TRBJ2-5; D could derive from TRBD1 or TRBD2 (5 bases each). Trimming removed 5 bases at V and 8 bases at J, with 12 bases between. This CDR3 spans 12 amino acids. Germline-derived CDR1 and CDR2 are MDHEN and SYDVKM. The CDR3 here is CASSTLGDTQYF. The CDR3 DNA sequence: TGTGCCAGCAGTACCCTCGGGGACACCCAGTACTTC.

The chain recombines TRBV5-1 with TRBJ1-2; the D is unclear. Germline assignment: CDR1 SGHRS and CDR2 YFSETQ. This CDR3 has 13 residues. V was shortened by 1 base and J by 0 bases, with 4 bases between the two germline ends. Here the CDR3 DNA reads TGCGCCAGCAGCTTGTCCTCTAACTATGGCTACACCTTC. The encoded protein is CASSLSSNYGYTF.

This rearrangement joins TRBV5-4 to TRBJ2-3; tentatively, D is TRBD1 or TRBD2 (6 bases each). V shed 4 bases and J shed 0 bases, with 18 bases lying between them. Germline assignment: CDR1 SGHNT and CDR2 YYREEE (reference sequence). The CDR3 consists of 17 residues. The CDR3 DNA reads as TGTGCCAGCAGCCCCGGAGGGGGTGATCCTAGCACAGATACGCAGTATTTT. Its translation: CASSPGGGDPSTDTQYF.

This chain joins TRBV6-5 and TRBJ2-6, with TRBD1 as a possible D gene (5 bases). CDR3 size: 15 residues. Per the germline V gene, CDR1 is MNHEY and CDR2 is SVGAGI. V was cut by 3 bases and J by 2 bases, with 8 bases left in between. The CDR3, as DNA: TGTGCCAGCAGTTATTCACAGGCTGGGGCCAACGTCCTGACTTTC. Translation: CASSYSQAGANVLTF.

The CDR3 region is CASSYSGLAGDTQYF. The CDR3 DNA follows: TGTGCCAGCAGCTACTCGGGACTAGCGGGAGATACGCAGTATTTT. The chain has TRBV7-2 and TRBJ2-3; 12 bases match TRBD2. This CDR3 spans 15 amino acids. V dropped 4 bases and J dropped 5; count of bases not matched to a gene: 4. Per the germline V gene, CDR1 is SGHTA and CDR2 is FQGNSA.

V is TRBV2 and J is TRBJ2-7; 7 bases fit TRBD1. Unmatched junction bases numbered 7, after V lost 2 bases and J lost 0 bases. The V gene's germline CDR1 is SNHLY and CDR2 FYNNEI. The CDR3 length is 16 residues. CDR3: CASSETGAPHSYEQYF. As DNA, the CDR3 is TGTGCCAGCAGTGAAACAGGGGCCCCCCACTCCTACGAGCAGTACTTC.

The J gene is TRBJ2-1, the V gene TRBV11-2; 11 bases map to TRBD1. This CDR3 region has 15 residues. Germline lookup yields CDR1 SGHAT and CDR2 FQNNGV. Trimming cost V 10 bases and J 7 bases; bases outside gene matches: 12. CDR3 loop: CATQPGQGARNEQFF. Here the CDR3 DNA reads TGTGCCACCCAACCCGGACAGGGGGCGAGAAATGAGCAGTTCTTC.

The rearrangement uses TRBV4-2 and TRBJ2-7; a weak D match, TRBD1 (6 bases). The length of the CDR3 is 16 residues. The germline V gene encodes CDR1 LGHNA and CDR2 YNFKEQ. Trimming left V 0 bases short and J 3 bases short, with 15 bases between. The CDR3 spells CASSQDPTGTFYEQYF. Written as DNA, the CDR3 is TGTGCCAGCAGCCAAGACCCGACAGGAACCTTCTACGAGCAGTACTTC.

This clone was found a few times. DNA of the CDR3: TGCGCCAGCAGCTTGACGGTATCCTACGAGCAGTACTTC. Residues: CASSLTVSYEQYF. V and J are TRBV5-1 and TRBJ2-7; unclear D gene. This CDR3 region has 13 residues. Trimming left V 1 base short and J 1 base short, with 6 bases between. Germline CDR1 reads SGHRS; CDR2 reads YFSETQ.

The rearrangement links TRBV10-2 to TRBJ2-1, with 11 bases lining up with TRBD2. Germline loops: CDR1 WSHSY, CDR2 SAAADI. V gave up 8 bases and J gave up 8 bases; unmatched junction bases: 5. The CDR3 runs 13 residues. The CDR3 sequence is CASGTSGRDEQFF. The CDR3 DNA is TGCGCCAGCGGGACTAGCGGTCGGGATGAGCAGTTCTTC.

CDR3 sequence reads: CAWSEPPGVTGELFF. The CDR3 nucleotides read TGTGCCTGGAGTGAACCCCCGGGGGTCACCGGGGAGCTGTTTTTT. The chain joins TRBV30 to TRBJ2-2; possibly TRBD2 for D (6 bases). In germline, CDR1 is GTSNPN, CDR2 SVGIG (reference sequence). There are 15 residues in the CDR3. The V gene lost 1 base and the J gene lost 4 bases, with 13 bases spanning the gap.

The V call is TRBV6-5, the J call TRBJ1-1, with D perhaps matching TRBD1 (5 bases). This CDR3 contains 11 residues. Germline V CDR1 and CDR2: MNHEY, SVGAGI. The CDR3 DNA follows: TGTGCAGCCGGGGGGAACACTGAAGCTTTCTTT. It is translated as CAAGGNTEAFF.

This clone has just one count. The chain is built from TRBV7-8 and TRBJ1-5; D uncertain. Germline CDR1 is SGHVS and CDR2 is FQNEAQ. This CDR3 contains 14 residues. Trimming removed 1 base from V and 5 bases from J, with 9 bases in between. CDR3 region: CASSLEPGYQPQHF. The CDR3 bases are TGTGCCAGCAGCTTAGAGCCAGGTTATCAGCCCCAGCATTTT.